Detailed here is one T cell receptor beta chain. Its antigen is as yet unknown. Every donor contributed roughly 10 milliliters of peripheral blood by blood draw. No fewer than 5.5 micrograms of total RNA were isolated from every sample. This entry belongs to a study of blood T cells in healthy people across ages. Points from the study as a whole: Naive T cell percentage showed a strong correlation with the diversity of TCR beta. Unsorted PBMCs blocked a conclusive comparison of naive and antigen-experienced cells.

A second PCR, run for roughly 7 to 12 cycles, used a sample-barcoded 5' primer plus a J-beta primer mix. One entry per CDR3 protein, called by TCRdb with MiXCR from the 5' RACE reads. The sample consists of about 1.4 million distinct CDR3 sequences, around 55% of them appearing once. The junction had 9 bases not matched to a gene; V was cut back by 8 bases and J by 3 bases. CDR1 is MGHDK, CDR2 SYGVNS, per germline. The CDR3 length is 14 residues. The chain uses TRBV25-1 and TRBJ2-5; the match to TRBD2 covers 7 bases. Material for sequencing was blood. The sequence derives from a man in his late teens or twenties in good health. CDR3 loop: CASPSGGEKETQYF. DNA for the CDR3: TGTGCCAGCCCCTCGGGGGGAGAAAAAGAGACCCAGTACTTC.